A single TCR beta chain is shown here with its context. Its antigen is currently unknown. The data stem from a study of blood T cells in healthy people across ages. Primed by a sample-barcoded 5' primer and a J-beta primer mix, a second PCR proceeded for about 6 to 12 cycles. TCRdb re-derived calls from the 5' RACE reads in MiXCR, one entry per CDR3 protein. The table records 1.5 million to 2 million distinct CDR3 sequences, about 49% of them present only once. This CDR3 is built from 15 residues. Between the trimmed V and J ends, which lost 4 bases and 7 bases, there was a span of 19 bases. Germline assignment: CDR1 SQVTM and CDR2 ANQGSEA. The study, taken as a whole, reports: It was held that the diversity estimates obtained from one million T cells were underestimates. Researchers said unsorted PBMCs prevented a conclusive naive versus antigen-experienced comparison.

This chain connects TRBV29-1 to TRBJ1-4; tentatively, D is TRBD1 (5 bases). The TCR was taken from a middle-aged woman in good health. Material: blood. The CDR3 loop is CSVGNRAGSGEKLFF. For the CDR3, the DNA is TGCAGCGTTGGGAACCGGGCAGGGTCAGGTGAAAAACTGTTTTTT.